This T cell receptor beta chain was obtained from a study of T-cell reconstitution after alpha-beta-depleted transplantation in children. Unique molecular identifiers were built into the TCRbeta library. MiXCR, run by TCRdb on the PCR reads, gives a single entry per CDR3 protein. The sample contains about 540,000 distinct CDR3 sequences, 15% to 20% of which appear only once. There are 14 residues in the CDR3. V was pared by 2 bases and J by 4 bases, with 9 bases between. Germline loops: CDR1 ENHRY, CDR2 SYGVKD. The chain combines TRBV10-3 with TRBJ1-5; D call uncertain. The specimen comprised PBMCs from the stem cell graft donor, sampled from the stem cell graft. The clonotype comes from a human donor who donated a stem cell graft to a child with acute lymphoblastic leukemia. In nucleotides, the CDR3 is TGTGCCATCAGTGAGAGGGCACCGAATCAGCCCCAGCATTTT. This codes for CAISERAPNQPQHF.